A single sample gave rise to the 30 T cell receptor beta chains below, sequenced in a study of blood T cell repertoires in COVID-19. Measured with immunoSEQ multiplex PCR; TCRdb has only the in-frame clones, and not every one. The sample contains 200,000 to 250,000 clones, around 92% of which appear only once. The specimen sequenced was peripheral blood. Source of these receptors: a man aged 25 to 45 with acute or convalescent COVID-19.

This clone was detected only once. The chain uses TRBV19 and TRBJ1-1; D is perhaps TRBD1 (5 bases). The CDR3 extends over 14 amino acids. Germline CDR1 reads LNHDA; CDR2 reads SQIVND (reference sequence). V was pared by 5 bases and J by 5 bases, with 15 bases between. The CDR3 nucleotides are TGTGCCAGTAGTGCGAAAGTCAGGGATACTGAAGCTTTCTTT. This encodes CASSAKVRDTEAFF.

The chain combines TRBV7-2 with TRBJ1-2; 7 bases align to TRBD1. Trimming took 5 bases from V and 4 from J; bases not matched to a gene: 4. The CDR3 is 13 residues long. Looked up from germline, CDR1 is SGHTA and CDR2 is FQGNSA. CDR3 nucleotides: TGTGCCAGCAGCCCGACAGGGCCCTATGGCTACACCTTC. Its protein product is CASSPTGPYGYTF.

The rearrangement joins TRBV28 to TRBJ1-5; D possibly corresponds to TRBD1 (6 bases). V was trimmed by 7 bases and J by 2 bases, leaving 21 bases between them. CDR3 length: 17 residues. Germline lookup yields CDR1 MDHEN and CDR2 SYDVKM. The CDR3, as DNA: TGTGCCAGCATCCAAACCCTGGGGGCGGGGGGCAATCAGCCCCAGCATTTT. It codes for CASIQTLGAGGNQPQHF.

The gene calls are TRBV6-1 and TRBJ1-5, with 8 bases identical to TRBD1. Germline assignment: CDR1 MNHNS and CDR2 SASEGT. The CDR3 length is 16 residues. V was pared by 2 bases and J by 9 bases, with 12 bases of the junction left unmatched. The DNA of the CDR3 is TGTGCCAGCAGTGAAAATTACGGACAGGGCAGCCCGCCCCAGCATTTT. Protein: CASSENYGQGSPPQHF.

This sequence joins TRBV3-1 (or the pseudogene TRBV3-2) and TRBJ1-1; TRBD1 matches 9 bases. CDR3 length: 15 residues. Germline values: CDR1 LGHDT, CDR2 YNNKEL (reference sequence). Losses at the gene ends were 4 bases for V and 7 bases for J; bases not matched to a gene: 10. In DNA form, the CDR3 reads TGTGCCAGCAGCCCGTCGGGACAGGGCAGGATTGAAGCTTTCTTT. Amino acids: CASSPSGQGRIEAFF.

This chain links TRBV24-1 with TRBJ2-1; perhaps TRBD1 as D (5 bases). Trimming took 6 bases from V and 5 from J, leaving 13 bases between them. Germline V CDR1 and CDR2: KGHDR, SFDVKD. This CDR3 contains 14 residues. The CDR3 region has the DNA TGTGCCACCAGTAGGCCCGCAGGGAACAATGAGCAGTTCTTC. Amino acid sequence: CATSRPAGNNEQFF.

The chain employs TRBV2 and TRBJ2-4, with TRBD2 matching over 10 bases. Germline-derived CDR1 and CDR2 are SNHLY and FYNNEI. With 3 bases clipped from V and 6 bases from J, the junction kept 11 bases outside the gene matches. This CDR3 comprises 17 residues. This chain's CDR3 is CASSDFGLAGERNIQYF. The CDR3 DNA follows: TGTGCCAGCAGTGATTTTGGTCTAGCGGGAGAACGAAACATTCAGTACTTC.

The chain links TRBV2 to TRBJ2-3, with D hard to call. This CDR3 has 12 amino acids. The ends were cut back, 6 bases at V and 2 bases at J, with 6 bases in the middle. Germline V gives CDR1 SNHLY, CDR2 FYNNEI. The CDR3, as DNA: TGTGCCAGCAGGGAACACACAGATACGCAGTATTTT. It is translated as CASREHTDTQYF.

The gene calls are TRBV5-8 and TRBJ2-2; 8 nucleotides match TRBD1. Germline V gene lookup returns CDR1 SGHTS and CDR2 YDEGEE. V lost 2 bases and J lost 1; bases outside the gene matches: 4. This CDR3 contains 16 residues. As DNA, the CDR3 is TGTGCCAGCAGCTTAAACAGGGGGATGAACACCGGGGAGCTGTTTTTT. This sequence encodes CASSLNRGMNTGELFF.

The V and J genes are TRBV14 and TRBJ2-7, with 9 bases that match TRBD1. Trimming took 4 bases from V and 6 from J; bases not matched to a gene: 13. CDR3 size: 16 residues. CDR1 is SGHDN and CDR2 is FVKESK in the germline V gene. Here the CDR3 reads CASSRTGAILGGEQYF. CDR3 nucleotide sequence: TGTGCCAGCAGCCGGACAGGGGCCATCCTCGGGGGCGAGCAGTACTTC. The whole variable domain, filled in from reference TRBV14 and TRBJ2-7, reads EAGVTQFPSHSVIEKGQTVTLRCDPISGHDNLYWYRRVMGKEIKFLLHFVKESKQDESGMPNNRFLAERTGGTYSTLKVQPAELEDSGVYFCASSRTGAILGGEQYFGPGTRLTVT.

V is TRBV6-1 and J is TRBJ2-7; tentative D call: TRBD2 (5 bases). Germline loops: CDR1 MNHNS, CDR2 SASEGT. This CDR3 region has 15 residues. The V gene lost 0 bases and the J gene lost 11 bases, with 20 bases spanning the gap. The chain's CDR3 is CASSEARRVGDNKYF. For the CDR3, the DNA is TGTGCCAGCAGTGAAGCGCGAAGAGTGGGAGACAATAAGTACTTC.

This chain joins TRBV21-1 and TRBJ2-1; the table's D call TRBD1 went unverified against the DNA. TRBV21-1 is given as a pseudogene. The CDR3 is 19 amino acids. The CDR3 reads CASSKGRGTLAGSYNEQFF. The DNA for the CDR3 is TGTGCCAGCAGCAAGGGCAGGGGGACCCTAGCTGGCTCCTACAATGAGCAGTTCTTC.

This clone showed up just a few times. The chain carries TRBV10-3 and TRBJ2-1, with 12 bases matching TRBD2. With 4 bases clipped from V and 9 bases from J, the junction kept 10 bases outside the gene matches. The germline V gene has CDR1 ENHRY and CDR2 SYGVKD. This CDR3 spans 16 amino acids. CDR3 region: CAISGLAGGPVGEQFF. In DNA form, the CDR3 reads TGTGCCATCAGTGGGCTAGCGGGAGGGCCAGTAGGTGAGCAGTTCTTC.

The table lists this clone with a count of one. This chain uses TRBV30 with TRBJ2-3, with D possibly TRBD2 on 6 matching bases. Germline V gives CDR1 GTSNPN, CDR2 SVGIG (reference sequence). The CDR3 is 12 amino acids. The V end lost 4 bases, the J end lost 2 bases, and 7 bases lay between the germline ends. DNA of the CDR3: TGTGCCTGGACGGGACTCACAGATACGCAGTATTTT. The encoded protein is CAWTGLTDTQYF.

The chain carries TRBV24-1 and TRBJ2-7; TRBD2 agrees at 10 bases. CDR3 length: 15 residues. Germline CDR1 is KGHDR and CDR2 is SFDVKD. Losses at the gene ends were 3 bases for V and 6 bases for J; bases not matched to a gene: 7. The CDR3 DNA is TGTGCCACCAGTGATACCCTAGCGGGAGTTGGCGAGCAGTACTTC. Amino acids: CATSDTLAGVGEQYF.

This chain connects TRBV29-1 to TRBJ2-7; TRBD2 might be the D (5 bases). CDR1 and CDR2 from the germline V gene are SQVTM and ANQGSEA. The CDR3 has 14 residues. The V end was cut by 7 bases, the J end by 0 bases, with 16 bases between. Here the CDR3 reads CSAADRENSYEQYF. CDR3 nucleotide sequence: TGCAGCGCTGCGGATAGGGAGAACTCCTACGAGCAGTACTTC.

The rearrangement uses TRBV7-9 and TRBJ1-2; D is possibly TRBD1 (5 bases). The CDR3 totals 13 residues. V lost 3 bases and J lost 4, with 9 bases in between. Germline V gives CDR1 SEHNR, CDR2 FQNEAQ (reference sequence). Here the CDR3 reads CASSFTDIYGYTF. DNA of the CDR3: TGTGCCAGCAGCTTCACGGACATCTATGGCTACACCTTC.

The V call is TRBV27, the J call TRBJ1-6; TRBD1 is a possible D gene (6 bases). The CDR3 spans 15 residues. The ends were cut back, 5 bases at V and 10 bases at J, with 18 bases in the middle. Germline V gene data show CDR1 as MNHEY and CDR2 as SMNVEV (reference sequence). The DNA of the CDR3 is TGTGCCAGCAGTATTAGACCCCCTCAGGGGTCACCCCTCCACTTT. Translation gives CASSIRPPQGSPLHF.

This chain joins TRBV2 and TRBJ2-1, with TRBD1 matching over 9 bases. This CDR3 has 14 residues. The J segment lost 7 bases and the V segment lost 5 bases, leaving 6 bases of the junction unmatched. Germline values: CDR1 SNHLY, CDR2 FYNNEI. Here the CDR3 reads CASSRTGEVNEQFF. The CDR3 nucleotides read TGTGCCAGCAGTAGGACAGGGGAGGTAAATGAGCAGTTCTTC.

V usage is TRBV5-6 and J usage is TRBJ2-7, with 9 bases fitting TRBD1. CDR1 and CDR2 (germline): SGHDT, YYEEEE. The CDR3 covers 14 residues. V trimming: 2 bases; J trimming: 3 bases; junction bases outside the gene matches: 3. CDR3 nucleotide sequence: TGTGCCAGCAGCTTCGCGGGACAGGGCTACGAGCAGTACTTC. Translating it yields CASSFAGQGYEQYF.

The rearrangement joins TRBV3-1 (or the pseudogene TRBV3-2) to TRBJ2-5, with 10 bases aligning to TRBD2. Germline CDR1 and CDR2: LGHDT and YNNKEL (reference sequence). The V gene end was trimmed by 4 bases and the J gene end by 5 bases; junction bases not matched to a gene: 7. The CDR3 runs to 15 residues. Written as DNA, the CDR3 is TGTGCCAGCAGCCGGAGCGGGGGGGCCGGGGAGACCCAGTACTTC. Translating gives CASSRSGGAGETQYF.

The chain carries TRBV7-9 and TRBJ1-1; 7 positions agree with TRBD1. CDR3 size: 17 residues. Trimming cost V 1 base and J 1 base; bases outside gene matches: 9. Germline V gives CDR1 SEHNR, CDR2 FQNEAQ (reference sequence). The CDR3, as DNA: TGTGCCAGCAGCTTAGAGGGCAGGGGGGCCTCGAACACTGAAGCTTTCTTT. This translates into CASSLEGRGASNTEAFF.

J is TRBJ2-3 and V is TRBV19; 8 bases line up with TRBD1. The CDR3 totals 16 residues. After removal of 5 bases from V and 0 bases from J, the junction contained 7 bases not matched to a gene. CDR1 is LNHDA and CDR2 is SQIVND in the germline V gene (reference sequence). The CDR3 DNA reads as TGTGCCAGTAGTCTCCGGACAGGGATTAGCACAGATACGCAGTATTTT. This encodes CASSLRTGISTDTQYF.

The V and J genes are TRBV6-5 and TRBJ2-7; 7 nucleotides align to TRBD1. The CDR3 loop spans 14 amino acids. The V and J ends lost 7 bases and 3 bases, in that order; junction bases with no gene match: 9. CDR1 is MNHEY, CDR2 SVGAGI, per germline. The CDR3 spells CASKPTGQNYEQYF. The CDR3 DNA reads as TGTGCCAGCAAGCCCACGGGACAGAACTACGAGCAGTACTTC.

This clone is a singleton in its sample. The CDR3 nucleotides are TGTGCCAGTTCCCCCTGGGGGCCCGGGGCCGATACGCAGTATTTT. This translates into CASSPWGPGADTQYF. This chain connects TRBV19 to TRBJ2-3, with a tentative D call TRBD1 (6 bases). In germline, CDR1 is LNHDA, CDR2 SQIVND (reference sequence). Trimming shortened V by 8 bases and J by 6 bases, and 21 bases separated the two germline ends. This CDR3 is 15 amino acids long. Full variable domain (rest looked up from reference TRBV19 and TRBJ2-3): DGGITQSPKYLFRKEGQNVTLSCEQNLNHDAMYWYRQDPGQGLRLIYYSQIVNDFQKGDIAEGYSVSREKKESFPLTVTSAQKNPTAFYLCASSPWGPGADTQYFGPGTRLTVL.

This clone has a single count. This sequence joins TRBV28 and TRBJ1-1, with D perhaps TRBD1 (6 bases). The CDR3 runs to 13 residues. Germline assignment: CDR1 MDHEN and CDR2 SYDVKM. This CDR3 is CASGGQINTEAFF. For the CDR3, the DNA is TGTGCTTCCGGGGGGCAGATAAACACTGAAGCTTTCTTT.

The chain is built from TRBV5-1 and TRBJ1-1; TRBD1 agrees at 8 bases. Germline CDR1 reads SGHRS; CDR2 reads YFSETQ. The CDR3 sequence is 14 residues long. Losses at the gene ends were 4 bases for V and 6 bases for J; bases not matched to a gene: 8. CDR3 amino acids: CASSTWTGRAEAFF. CDR3 DNA: TGCGCCAGCAGCACTTGGACAGGGCGAGCTGAAGCTTTCTTT.

This clone was recorded a few times. The chain recombines TRBV3-1 (or the pseudogene TRBV3-2) with TRBJ2-3, with 7 bases that match TRBD1. Unmatched junction bases numbered 2, after V lost 3 bases and J lost 5 bases. Germline assignment: CDR1 LGHDT and CDR2 YNNKEL (reference sequence). The CDR3 runs 13 residues. CDR3 nucleotide sequence: TGTGCCAGCAGCCACCAGGGGGTAGATACGCAGTATTTT. As protein: CASSHQGVDTQYF.

The chain is built from TRBV10-3 and TRBJ1-1, with a tentative D call TRBD1 (6 bases). V gave up 6 bases and J gave up 4 bases, with 15 bases separating them. CDR3 size: 14 residues. CDR1 and CDR2 from the germline V gene are ENHRY and SYGVKD. The CDR3 DNA reads TGTGCCATCAGATCGTTAACAGGGTCCACTGAAGCTTTCTTT. Encoded protein: CAIRSLTGSTEAFF.

This clone was seen only once. The chain combines TRBV6-4 with TRBJ1-5; D gene ambiguous. Trimming pared 7 bases from V and 0 bases from J, leaving 7 bases between. The CDR3 sequence is 13 residues long. Germline values: CDR1 MRHNA, CDR2 SNTAGT. CDR3 amino acids: CASTSYSNQPQHF. CDR3 coding DNA: TGTGCCAGCACCTCTTATAGCAATCAGCCCCAGCATTTT.